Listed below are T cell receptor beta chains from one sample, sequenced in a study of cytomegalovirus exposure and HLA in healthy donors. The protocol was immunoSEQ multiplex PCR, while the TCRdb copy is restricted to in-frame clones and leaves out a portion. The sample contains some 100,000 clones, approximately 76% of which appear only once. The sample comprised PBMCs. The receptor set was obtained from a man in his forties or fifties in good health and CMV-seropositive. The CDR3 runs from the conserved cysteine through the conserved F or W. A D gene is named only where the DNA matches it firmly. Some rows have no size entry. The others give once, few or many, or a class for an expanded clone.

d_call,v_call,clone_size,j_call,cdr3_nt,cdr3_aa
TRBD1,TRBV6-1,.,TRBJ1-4,TGTGCCAGCGAGACAGGGAATCCGGAAAAACTGTTTTTT,CASETGNPEKLFF
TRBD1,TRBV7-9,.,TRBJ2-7,TGTGCCAGCAGCTCCGGGACAGGGGGCTTATACGAGCAGTACTTC,CASSSGTGGLYEQYF
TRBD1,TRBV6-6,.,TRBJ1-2,TGTGCCAGCAGTATCGGACAGGGGGCGCATAAGTATGGCTACACCTTC,CASSIGQGAHKYGYTF
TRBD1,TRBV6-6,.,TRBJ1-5,TGTGCCAGCAGCCAGGGACAGGGGGTCGATCAGCCCCAGCATTTT,CASSQGQGVDQPQHF
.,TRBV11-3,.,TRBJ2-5,TGTGCCAGCAGCCTTGGTGAAGGGGCCTTCCAAGAGACCCAGTACTTC,CASSLGEGAFQETQYF
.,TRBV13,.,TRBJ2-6,TGTGCCAGCAGCCCTATGAGGGCCGGGGCCAACGTCCTGACTTTC,CASSPMRAGANVLTF
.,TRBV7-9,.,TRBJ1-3,TGTGCCAGCAGCTTATTTTCGGGGGTTTCTGGAAACACCATATATTTT,CASSLFSGVSGNTIYF
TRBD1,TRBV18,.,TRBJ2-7,TGTGCCAGCTCACCACCGGGACAGAGATACGAGCAGTACTTC,CASSPPGQRYEQYF
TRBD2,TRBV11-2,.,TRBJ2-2,TGTGCCAGCAGCTTAAGGACTAGCGGGGGCACCGGGGAGCTGTTTTTT,CASSLRTSGGTGELFF
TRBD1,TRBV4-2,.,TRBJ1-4,TGTGCCAGCAGCCAAGTGGGGGACAGGGGGCCTAAACTGTTTTTT,CASSQVGDRGPKLFF
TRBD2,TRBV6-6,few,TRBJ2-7,TGTGCCAGCAGCTATAGCGGGAGGTCCTCCTACGAGCAGTACTTC,CASSYSGRSSYEQYF
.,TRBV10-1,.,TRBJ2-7,TGCGCCAGCAGTGAGTCCAGGGGCCTCTACGAGCAGTACTTC,CASSESRGLYEQYF
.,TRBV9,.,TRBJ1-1,TGTGCCAGCAGCCCCAACACGAACACTGAAGCTTTCTTT,CASSPNTNTEAFF
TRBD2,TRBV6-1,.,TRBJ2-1,TGTGCCAGCAGTGAGGGACTAGCGGAACACAATGAGCAGTTCTTC,CASSEGLAEHNEQFF
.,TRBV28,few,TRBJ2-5,TGTGCCAGCAGTCCCCCGTCGGGGAAGGGAGAGACCCAGTACTTC,CASSPPSGKGETQYF
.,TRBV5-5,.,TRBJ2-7,TGTGCCAGCAGCGGAGGAATAAGCTCCTACGAGCAGTACTTC,CASSGGISSYEQYF
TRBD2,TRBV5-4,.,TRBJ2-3,TGTGCCAGCCGGTCTGGACTAGCGGGAGGAGGAACCACAGATACGCAGTATTTT,CASRSGLAGGGTTDTQYF
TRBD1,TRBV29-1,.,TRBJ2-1,TGCAGCGTCACTCCATTGCAGGGGGAAACAGCGTTCTTC,CSVTPLQGETAFF
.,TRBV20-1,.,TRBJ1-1,TGCAGTGCTAGGGGCGACAGTGAAGCTTTCTTT,CSARGDSEAFF
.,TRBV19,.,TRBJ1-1,TGTGCCAGTAGCAACCGACAGACGACTGAAGCTTTCTTT,CASSNRQTTEAFF
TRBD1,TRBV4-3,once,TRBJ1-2,TGCGCCAGCAGCCAAGGGACAGGGGCGGGATATGGCTACACCTTC,CASSQGTGAGYGYTF
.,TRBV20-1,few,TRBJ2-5,TGCAGTGCTAGAAGCCGGGAGACCCAGTACTTC,CSARSRETQYF
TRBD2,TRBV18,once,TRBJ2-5,TGTGCCAGCTCACCAGACACAGGCGGGAGGGAGACCCAGTACTTC,CASSPDTGGRETQYF
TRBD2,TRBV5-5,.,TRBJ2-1,TGTGCCAGCAGCTTGGTCCTAGGACTAGCGGGGGGGCAGGGGCAGTTCTTC,CASSLVLGLAGGQGQFF
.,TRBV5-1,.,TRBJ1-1,TGCGCCAGCAGTGTGGTTTCAGGGTCGAACACTGAAGCTTTCTTT,CASSVVSGSNTEAFF
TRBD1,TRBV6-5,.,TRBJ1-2,TGTGCCAGCAGATGGAGCCAGGGGGCTGGCTATGGCTACACCTTC,CASRWSQGAGYGYTF
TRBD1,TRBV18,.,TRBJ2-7,TGTGCCAGCTCACCAGGGGCGGGGACAGGTCCCTACGAGCAGTACTTC,CASSPGAGTGPYEQYF
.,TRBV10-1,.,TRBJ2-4,TGCGCCAGCAGTGACTCCCTGGGGGGGCGTTGGTACTTC,CASSDSLGGRWYF
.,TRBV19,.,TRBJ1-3,TGTGCCAGTAGTCAAAACTACGGAAACACCATATATTTT,CASSQNYGNTIYF
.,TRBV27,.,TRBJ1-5,TGTGCCAGCAGGAAACAGGGTTACAATCAGCCCCAGCATTTT,CASRKQGYNQPQHF
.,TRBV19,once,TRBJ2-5,TGTGCCAGTAGTATGGGGCAGAGCCAAGAGACCCAGTACTTC,CASSMGQSQETQYF
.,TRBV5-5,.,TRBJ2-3,TGTGCCAGCAGCTTTCACAGGGTGGCGGCAGATACGCAGTATTTT,CASSFHRVAADTQYF
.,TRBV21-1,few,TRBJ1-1,TGTGCCAGCAGCAAACGGGACAACCTTGAAGCTTTCTTT,CASSKRDNLEAFF
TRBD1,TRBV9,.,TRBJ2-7,TGTGCCAGCAGCGTAGGTCCCCTGCCAGGGGGCTACGAGCAGTACTTC,CASSVGPLPGGYEQYF
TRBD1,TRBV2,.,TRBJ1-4,TGTGCCAGCAGCGAGCCGGGACAGGGTGATGAAAAACTGTTTTTT,CASSEPGQGDEKLFF
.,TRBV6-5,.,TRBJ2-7,TGTGCCAGCAGTTACTCTGGGGCTGTCTCCTACGAGCAGTACTTC,CASSYSGAVSYEQYF
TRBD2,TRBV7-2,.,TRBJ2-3,TGTGCCAGCAGCTGGACTAGCGGAGGCACAGATACGCAGTATTTT,CASSWTSGGTDTQYF
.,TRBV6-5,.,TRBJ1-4,TGTGCCAGCCAGCCGGTCGGGTCAACTAATGAAAAACTGTTTTTT,CASQPVGSTNEKLFF
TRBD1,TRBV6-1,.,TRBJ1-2,TGTGCCAGCAGCGATAGGACAGGGGGTAACTATGGCTACACCTTC,CASSDRTGGNYGYTF
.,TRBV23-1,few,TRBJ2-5,TGCGCCAGCAGTCTCCCCAGTACCTCATTTACCCAGTACTTC,CASSLPSTSFTQYF
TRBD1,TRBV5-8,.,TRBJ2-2,TGTGCCAGCAGCGCGGGACAGGGGAGCACCGGGGAGCTGTTTTTT,CASSAGQGSTGELFF
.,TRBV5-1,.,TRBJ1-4,TGCGCCAGCAGCTTGATCGGTCGCACTAATGAAAAACTGTTTTTT,CASSLIGRTNEKLFF
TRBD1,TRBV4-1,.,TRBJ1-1,TGCGCCAGCAGCCAAGTGGGGAAGGTTGGACAGGGTCGCCCCGGGTGG,CASSQVGKVGQGRPGW
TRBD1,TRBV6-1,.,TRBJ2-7,TGTGCCAGCAGGGATCCGGGACAGGTGAGAGACGAGCAGTACTTC,CASRDPGQVRDEQYF
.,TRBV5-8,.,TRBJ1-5,TGTGCCAGCAGCTTAAACGGTTATAGCAATCAGCCCCAGCATTTT,CASSLNGYSNQPQHF
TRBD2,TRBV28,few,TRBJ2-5,TGTGCCAGCAGTTTCAGTGGGGAGGGCGAGACCCAGTACTTC,CASSFSGEGETQYF
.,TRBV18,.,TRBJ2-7,TGTGCCAGCTCACTGTCACAGGAGATCTACGAGCAGTACTTC,CASSLSQEIYEQYF
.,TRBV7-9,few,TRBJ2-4,TGTGCCAGCAGCTCGCAGGTTTCTGTAGCCAAAAACATTCAGTACTTC,CASSSQVSVAKNIQYF
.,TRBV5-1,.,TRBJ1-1,TGCGCCAGCAGCTTGTCAACCGGGTTCACTGAAGCTTTCTTT,CASSLSTGFTEAFF
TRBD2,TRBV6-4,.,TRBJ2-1,TGTGCCAGCAGCACCGGGACTAGCCCCAATGAGCAGTTCTTC,CASSTGTSPNEQFF
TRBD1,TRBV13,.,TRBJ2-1,TGTGCCAGCAGCAAGACAGGGGGCTCCTACAATGAGCAGTTCTTC,CASSKTGGSYNEQFF
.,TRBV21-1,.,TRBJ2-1,TGTGCCAGCAGCAAAGCGCTTTCGGCTAGCGGGGGGGTAGTCTACAATGAGCAGTTCTTC,CASSKALSASGGVVYNEQFF
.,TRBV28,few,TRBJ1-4,TGTGCCAGCAGACAGGGACCAAGCTCTAATGAAAAACTGTTTTTT,CASRQGPSSNEKLFF
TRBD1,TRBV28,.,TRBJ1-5,TGTGCCAGTAGACAGGGGTCCAATCAGCCCCAGCATTTT,CASRQGSNQPQHF
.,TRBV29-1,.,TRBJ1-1,TGCAGCGTTGAAGGGGGCGCGAGGACTTTCTTT,CSVEGGARTFF
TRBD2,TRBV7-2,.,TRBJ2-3,TGTGCCAGCAGCCCGGGGGGAGATACGCAGTATTTT,CASSPGGDTQYF
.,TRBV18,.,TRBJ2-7,TGTGCCAGCTCGCGGGACGGTGGAACCTACGAGCAGTACTTC,CASSRDGGTYEQYF